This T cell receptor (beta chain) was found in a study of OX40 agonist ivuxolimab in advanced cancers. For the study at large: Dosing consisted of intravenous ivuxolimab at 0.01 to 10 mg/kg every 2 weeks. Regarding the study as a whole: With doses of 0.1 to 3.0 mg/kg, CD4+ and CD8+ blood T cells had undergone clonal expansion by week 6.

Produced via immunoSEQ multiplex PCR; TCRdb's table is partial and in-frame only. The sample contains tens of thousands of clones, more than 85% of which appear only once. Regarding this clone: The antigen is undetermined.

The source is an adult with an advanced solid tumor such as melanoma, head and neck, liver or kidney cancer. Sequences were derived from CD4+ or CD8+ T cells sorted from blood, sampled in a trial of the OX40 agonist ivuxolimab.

In nucleotides, the CDR3 is TGTGCCAGCAGCTACGGAAGGGGACTAGCGGGAACTAGGAGCTCCTACAATGAGCAGTTCTTC. The encoded protein is CASSYGRGLAGTRSSYNEQFF. This chain links TRBV9 with TRBJ2-1; 13 bases fit TRBD2. There are 21 residues in the CDR3. Trimming at V came to 4 bases and at J to 0 bases, leaving 16 bases not matched to a gene. CDR1 SGDLS and CDR2 YYNGEE come from the germline V gene.